This T cell receptor beta chain was captured by sequencing in a study of T-cell reconstitution after alpha-beta-depleted transplantation in children. There are 15 residues in the CDR3. Looked up from germline, CDR1 is SGHAT and CDR2 is FQNNGV. The J segment lost 4 bases and the V segment lost 6 bases, leaving 5 bases of the junction unmatched. Molecular barcoding with unique molecular identifiers was used for the TCRbeta library. One entry per CDR3 protein, called by TCRdb with MiXCR from the PCR reads. Of hundreds of thousands of distinct CDR3 sequences listed, approximately 8.4% are singletons. V and J are TRBV11-2 and TRBJ2-2, with 10 positions matching TRBD1. Specimen: PBMCs, mostly from graft donor cells, collected 360 days after TCRalphabeta/CD19-depleted stem cell transplant. The clonotype originates from a male patient aged 2-10 years who had a stem cell transplant for acute myeloid leukemia, so the T cells may come from the graft donor. CDR3 residues: CASSRDRGLTGELFF. The CDR3 nucleotides are TGTGCCAGCAGTCGGGACAGGGGCCTCACCGGGGAGCTGTTTTTT.